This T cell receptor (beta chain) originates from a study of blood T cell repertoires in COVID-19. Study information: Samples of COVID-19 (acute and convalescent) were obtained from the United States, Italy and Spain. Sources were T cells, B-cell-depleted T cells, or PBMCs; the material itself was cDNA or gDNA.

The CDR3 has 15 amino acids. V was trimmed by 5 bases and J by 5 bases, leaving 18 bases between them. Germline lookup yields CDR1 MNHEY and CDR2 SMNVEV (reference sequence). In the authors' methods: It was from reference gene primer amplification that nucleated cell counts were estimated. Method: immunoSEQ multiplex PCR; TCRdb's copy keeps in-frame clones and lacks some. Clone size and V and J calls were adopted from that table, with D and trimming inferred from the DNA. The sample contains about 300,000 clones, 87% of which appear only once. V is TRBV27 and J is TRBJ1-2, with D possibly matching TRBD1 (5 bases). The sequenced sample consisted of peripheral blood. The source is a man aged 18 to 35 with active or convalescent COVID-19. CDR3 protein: CASSPTGTPSYGYTF. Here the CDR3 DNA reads TGTGCCAGCAGTCCAACAGGAACCCCTTCTTATGGCTACACCTTC.